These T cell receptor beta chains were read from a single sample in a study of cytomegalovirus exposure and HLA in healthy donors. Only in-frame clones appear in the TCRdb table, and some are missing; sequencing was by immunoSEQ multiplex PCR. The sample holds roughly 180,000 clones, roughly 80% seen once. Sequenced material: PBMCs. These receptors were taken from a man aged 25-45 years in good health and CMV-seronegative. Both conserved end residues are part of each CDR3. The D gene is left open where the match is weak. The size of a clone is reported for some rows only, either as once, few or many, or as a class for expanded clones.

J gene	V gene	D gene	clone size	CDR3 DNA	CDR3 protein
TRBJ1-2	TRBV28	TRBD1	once	TGTGCCAGCAACACCCTCGGCCGGGACAGGGGGGGAAACTATGGCTACACCTTC	CASNTLGRDRGGNYGYTF
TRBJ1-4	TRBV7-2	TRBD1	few	TGTGCCAGCAGTTCAACAGGGGGGAGCTATGAAAAACTGTTTTTT	CASSSTGGSYEKLFF
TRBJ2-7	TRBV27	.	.	TGTGCCAGCAGTTTTAGGGGCAGGGGCACAGCCTACGAGCAGTACTTC	CASSFRGRGTAYEQYF
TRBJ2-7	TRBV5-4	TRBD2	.	TGTGCCAGCAGCTTGGAACTAGCGGGGATGCGGGAGCAGTACTTC	CASSLELAGMREQYF
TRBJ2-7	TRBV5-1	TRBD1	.	TGCGCCAGCAGCTTGGGTCGGGACAGGGACATCTGCGAGCAGTACTTC	CASSLGRDRDICEQYF
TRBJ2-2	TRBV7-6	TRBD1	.	TGTGCCAGCAGCTCACCGGGACAGGGCATCGGGGAGCTGTTTTTT	CASSSPGQGIGELFF
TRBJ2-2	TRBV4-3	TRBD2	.	TGCGCCAGCAGCCCCGGGGGGACGGGTACCGGGGAGCTGTTTTTT	CASSPGGTGTGELFF
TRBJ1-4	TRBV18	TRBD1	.	TGTGCCAGCTCACCGCGAAGGATACAGGGGATCGATGAAAAACTGTTTTTT	CASSPRRIQGIDEKLFF
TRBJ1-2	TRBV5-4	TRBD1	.	TGTGCCAGCAGCTTGGACCCGGGACAGTACTATGGCTACACCTTC	CASSLDPGQYYGYTF
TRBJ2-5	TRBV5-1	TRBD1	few	TGCGCCAGCAGCTTGGACAGGGGAGAGACCCAGTACTTC	CASSLDRGETQYF
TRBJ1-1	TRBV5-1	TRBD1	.	TGCGCCAGCAGCTCCCGACAGGGGATAAGCACTGAAGCTTTCTTT	CASSSRQGISTEAFF
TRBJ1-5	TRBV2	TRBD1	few	TGTGCCAGCAGAGGGACAGGGGGATCCCCATATAGCAATCAGCCCCAGCATTTT	CASRGTGGSPYSNQPQHF
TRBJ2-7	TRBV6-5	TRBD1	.	TGTGCCAGCAGCTGGGGACAGAACTACGAGCAGTACTTC	CASSWGQNYEQYF
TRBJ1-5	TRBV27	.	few	TGTGCCAGCAGTCCTACGTACAGGGAACAGCCCCAGCATTTT	CASSPTYREQPQHF
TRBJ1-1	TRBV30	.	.	TGTGCCTGGAGTGGGCAGATTACTGAAGCTTTCTTT	CAWSGQITEAFF
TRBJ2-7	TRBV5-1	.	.	TGCGCCAGCAGCCTTCAGGGTTACGAGCAGTACTTC	CASSLQGYEQYF
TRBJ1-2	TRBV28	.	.	TGTGCCAGCAGTTTAGAGGACGGAGCGGGCGGCTACACCTTC	CASSLEDGAGGYTF
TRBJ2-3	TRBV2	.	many	TGTGCCAGCAGGCGACAGGAATGGACAGATACGCAGTATTTT	CASRRQEWTDTQYF
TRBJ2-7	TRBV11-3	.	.	TGTGCCAGCAGCTTAAGCGAGGGCTACCCTCTGGAGCAGTACTTC	CASSLSEGYPLEQYF
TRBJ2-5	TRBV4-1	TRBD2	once	TGCGCCAGCAGCTACTCTAGCGGGGGCGTCCCAGCCCAGTACTTC	CASSYSSGGVPAQYF
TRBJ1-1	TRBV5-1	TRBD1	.	TGCGCCAGCAGCTCAGGGGGGAAAGGGGGGACTGAAGCTTTCTTT	CASSSGGKGGTEAFF
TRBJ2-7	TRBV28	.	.	TGTGCCAGCAGTCCGCCCGGGACACCCTACGAGCAGTACTTC	CASSPPGTPYEQYF
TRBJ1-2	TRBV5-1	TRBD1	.	TGCGCCAGCAAAGGGGGGACAGGAGAATATGGCTACACCTTC	CASKGGTGEYGYTF
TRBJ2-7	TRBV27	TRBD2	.	TGTGCCAGCAGAGGACTAGCGGGGGGATACGAGCAGTACTTC	CASRGLAGGYEQYF
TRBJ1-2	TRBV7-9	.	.	TGTGCCAGCAGTCTTGGGGTGGGGCGCGGCTATGGCTACACCTTC	CASSLGVGRGYGYTF
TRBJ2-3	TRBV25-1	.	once	TGTGCCAGCAGTGAATTTCTTGGGGGCGAGGGTCATACGCAGTATTTT	CASSEFLGGEGHTQYF
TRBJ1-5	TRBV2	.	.	TGTGCCAGCAGTCTAGCCGGCCAGGGGAAATATAGCAATCAGCCCCAGCATTTT	CASSLAGQGKYSNQPQHF
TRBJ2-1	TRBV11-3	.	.	TGTGCCAGCAGCCCCCGCAGCGAGCATGAGCAGTTCTTC	CASSPRSEHEQFF
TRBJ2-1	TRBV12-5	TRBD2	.	TGTGCTAGTGCCGCCGACAGGGGCCTAGCGGGAGCAAGTGAGCAGTTCTTC	CASAADRGLAGASEQFF
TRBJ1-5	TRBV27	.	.	TGTGCCAGCAGTTTAGTCTCGGGGGGCAATCAGCCCCAGCATTTT	CASSLVSGGNQPQHF
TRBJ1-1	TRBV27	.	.	TGTGCCAGCAGTCACTCTGGTTACACTGAAGCTTTCTTT	CASSHSGYTEAFF
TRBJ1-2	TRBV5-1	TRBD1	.	TGCGCCAGCAGCTTGTTACAGGGGCTGGGGACTGCTGGCTACACCTTC	CASSLLQGLGTAGYTF
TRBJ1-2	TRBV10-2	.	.	TGCGCCAGCACTAGAATACAGGGCCACTATGGCTACACCTTC	CASTRIQGHYGYTF
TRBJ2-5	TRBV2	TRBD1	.	TGTGCCAGCAGTGGGGACAGGGAAGAGACCCAGTACTTC	CASSGDREETQYF
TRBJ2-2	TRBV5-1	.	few	TGCGCCTCCTCAGCAGCTCGCGGGAACACCGGGGAGCTGTTTTTT	CASSAARGNTGELFF
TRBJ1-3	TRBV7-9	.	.	TGTGCCAGCAGCTTATCGGGGACTGGAAACACCATATATTTT	CASSLSGTGNTIYF
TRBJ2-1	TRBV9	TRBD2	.	TGTGCCAGCAGCGTTGGGACTAGCTTCTCGAATGAGCAGTTCTTC	CASSVGTSFSNEQFF
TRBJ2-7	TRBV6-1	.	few	TGTGCCAGCAGTGCCGGTTTTGTCTCCTACGAGCAGTACTTC	CASSAGFVSYEQYF
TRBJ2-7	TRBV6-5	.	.	TGTGCCAGCGCGCCCTTGGGCAAGACCTACGAGCAGTACTTC	CASAPLGKTYEQYF
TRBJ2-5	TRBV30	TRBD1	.	TGTGCCTGGATCGACAGGGGGGGTGGAGAGACCCAGTACTTC	CAWIDRGGGETQYF
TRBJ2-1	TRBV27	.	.	TGTGCCAGCAGCCGGACACAATACAATGAGCAGTTCTTC	CASSRTQYNEQFF
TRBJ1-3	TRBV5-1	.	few	TGCGCCAGCAGCTTGGAGGGAGGTGGAAACACCATATATTTT	CASSLEGGGNTIYF
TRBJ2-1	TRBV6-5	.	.	TGTGCCAGCAGTTCCAATTGGGACTTCAATGAGCAGTTCTTC	CASSSNWDFNEQFF
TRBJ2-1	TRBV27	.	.	TGTGCCAGCAGTCTCGGACAGTACAATGAGCAGTTCTTC	CASSLGQYNEQFF
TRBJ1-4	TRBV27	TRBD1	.	TGTGCCAGCAGCTCCCACCGGACAGGGGGCGGAAAACTGTTTTTT	CASSSHRTGGGKLFF
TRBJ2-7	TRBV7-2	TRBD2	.	TGTGCCAGCAGCTTACGGGGCTTGGCGGGGGGGCCCCACGAGCAGTACTTC	CASSLRGLAGGPHEQYF
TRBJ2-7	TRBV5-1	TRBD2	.	TGCGCCAGCAATAGCGGGGGGCCCTCCTACGAGCAGTACTTC	CASNSGGPSYEQYF
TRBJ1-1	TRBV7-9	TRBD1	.	TGTGCCAGCAGCCCAGGACAGGGGGACACTGAAGCTTTCTTT	CASSPGQGDTEAFF
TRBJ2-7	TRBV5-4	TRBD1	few	TGTGCCAGCAGCTCCGACAGGGTCTCCTACGAGCAGTACTTC	CASSSDRVSYEQYF
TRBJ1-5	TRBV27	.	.	TGTGCCAGCAGCCAATTCCACGGGGGACAGCCCCAGCATTTT	CASSQFHGGQPQHF
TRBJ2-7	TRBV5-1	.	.	TGCGCCAGCAGCTTGGAGGGGGACACTTCCTACGAGCAGTACTTC	CASSLEGDTSYEQYF
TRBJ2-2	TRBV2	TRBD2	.	TGTGCCAGCAGTGACGCGGGAGGGCCGTACACCGGGGAGCTGTTTTTT	CASSDAGGPYTGELFF